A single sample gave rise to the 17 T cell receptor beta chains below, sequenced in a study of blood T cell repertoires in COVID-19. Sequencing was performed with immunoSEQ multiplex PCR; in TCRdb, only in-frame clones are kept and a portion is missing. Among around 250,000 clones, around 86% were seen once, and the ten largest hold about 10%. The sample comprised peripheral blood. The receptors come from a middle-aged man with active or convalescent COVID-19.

CDR3 nucleotides: TGTGCCTGGAATAGGGGGGGTTTCGGGACAGGGGCTGGCTACACCTTC. Translation: CAWNRGGFGTGAGYTF. This chain connects TRBV30 to TRBJ1-2, with 10 bases aligning to TRBD1. Germline CDR1 reads GTSNPN; CDR2 reads SVGIG (reference sequence). Germline trimming cut 4 bases from V and 7 bases from J; bases unmatched to any gene: 15. This CDR3 has 16 amino acids.

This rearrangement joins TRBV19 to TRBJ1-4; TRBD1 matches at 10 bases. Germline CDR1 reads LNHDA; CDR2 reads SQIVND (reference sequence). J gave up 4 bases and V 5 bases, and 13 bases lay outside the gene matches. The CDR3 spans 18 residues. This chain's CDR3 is CASSAPPGQGGDNEKLFF. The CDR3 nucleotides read TGTGCCAGTAGTGCCCCCCCCGGACAGGGGGGAGATAATGAAAAACTGTTTTTT.

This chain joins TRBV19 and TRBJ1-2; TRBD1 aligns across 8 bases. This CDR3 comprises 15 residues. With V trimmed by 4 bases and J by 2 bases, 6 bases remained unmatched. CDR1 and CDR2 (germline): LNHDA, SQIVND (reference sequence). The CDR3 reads CASSTPGGDNYGYTF. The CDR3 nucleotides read TGTGCCAGTAGTACTCCAGGGGGCGACAACTATGGCTACACCTTC.

CDR3 sequence reads: CASSQGAVTEAFF. The CDR3 nucleotides are TGTGCCAGCAGCCAGGGGGCTGTCACTGAAGCTTTCTTT. V is TRBV3-1 (or the pseudogene TRBV3-2) and J is TRBJ1-1; TRBD1 is a possible D gene (6 bases). Trimming left V 3 bases short and J 4 bases short, with 9 bases between. Germline V CDR1 and CDR2: LGHDT, YNNKEL (reference sequence). This CDR3 comprises 13 residues.

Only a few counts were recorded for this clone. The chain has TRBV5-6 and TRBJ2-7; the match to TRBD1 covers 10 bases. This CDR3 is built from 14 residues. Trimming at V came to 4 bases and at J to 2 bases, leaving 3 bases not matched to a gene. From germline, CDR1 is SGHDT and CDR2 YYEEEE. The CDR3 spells CASSPGTGAYEQYF. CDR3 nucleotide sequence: TGTGCCAGCAGCCCCGGGACAGGGGCCTACGAGCAGTACTTC.

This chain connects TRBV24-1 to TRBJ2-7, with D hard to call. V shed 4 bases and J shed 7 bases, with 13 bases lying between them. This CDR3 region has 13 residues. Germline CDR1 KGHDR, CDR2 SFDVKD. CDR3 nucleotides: TGTGCCACCAGTGAGTCAGCCCCGGGTGAGCAGTACTTC. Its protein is CATSESAPGEQYF.

The CDR3 bases are TGTGCCAGCAGTCGTGACAGGGGGCACGACACAGATACGCAGTATTTT. Protein: CASSRDRGHDTDTQYF. The gene calls are TRBV6-4 and TRBJ2-3, with TRBD1 identical over 10 bases. The CDR3 spans 16 residues. Losses at the gene ends were 5 bases for V and 2 bases for J; bases not matched to a gene: 7. Germline CDR1 reads MRHNA; CDR2 reads SNTAGT.

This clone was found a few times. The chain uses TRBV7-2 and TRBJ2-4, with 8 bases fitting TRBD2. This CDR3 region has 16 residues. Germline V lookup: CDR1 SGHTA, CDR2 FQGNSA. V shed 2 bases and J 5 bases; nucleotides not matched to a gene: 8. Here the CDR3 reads CASSLNFGGAQNIQYF. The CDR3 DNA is TGTGCCAGCAGCTTAAATTTCGGGGGGGCCCAAAACATTCAGTACTTC.

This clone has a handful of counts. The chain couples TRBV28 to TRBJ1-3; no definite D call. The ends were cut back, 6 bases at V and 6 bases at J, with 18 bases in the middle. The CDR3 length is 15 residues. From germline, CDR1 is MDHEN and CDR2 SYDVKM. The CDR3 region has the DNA TGTGCCAGCAGGAGTGGTAGCGGTCGCCAAAACACCATATATTTT. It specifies CASRSGSGRQNTIYF.

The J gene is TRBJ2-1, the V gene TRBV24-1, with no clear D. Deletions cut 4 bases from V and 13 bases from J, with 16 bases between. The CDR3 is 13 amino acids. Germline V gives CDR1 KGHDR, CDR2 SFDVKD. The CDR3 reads CATSDPILGIQFF. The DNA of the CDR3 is TGTGCCACCAGTGACCCAATTCTAGGCATTCAGTTCTTC.

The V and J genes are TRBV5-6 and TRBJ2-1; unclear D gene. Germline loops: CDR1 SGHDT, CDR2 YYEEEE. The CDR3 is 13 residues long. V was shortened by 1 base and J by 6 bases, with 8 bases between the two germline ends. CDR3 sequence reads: CASSLFQVNEQFF. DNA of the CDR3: TGTGCCAGCAGCTTGTTCCAGGTCAATGAGCAGTTCTTC. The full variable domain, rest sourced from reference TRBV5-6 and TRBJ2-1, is DAGVTQSPTHLIKTRGQQVTLRCSPKSGHDTVSWYQQALGQGPQFIFQYYEEEERQRGNFPDRFSGHQFPNYSSELNVNALLLGDSALYLCASSLFQVNEQFFGPGTRLTVL.

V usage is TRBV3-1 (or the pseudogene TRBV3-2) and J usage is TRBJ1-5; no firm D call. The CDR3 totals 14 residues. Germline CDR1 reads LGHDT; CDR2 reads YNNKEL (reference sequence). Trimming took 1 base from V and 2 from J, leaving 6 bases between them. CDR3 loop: CASSQVLGNQPQHF. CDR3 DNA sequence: TGTGCCAGCAGCCAAGTACTAGGCAATCAGCCCCAGCATTTT.

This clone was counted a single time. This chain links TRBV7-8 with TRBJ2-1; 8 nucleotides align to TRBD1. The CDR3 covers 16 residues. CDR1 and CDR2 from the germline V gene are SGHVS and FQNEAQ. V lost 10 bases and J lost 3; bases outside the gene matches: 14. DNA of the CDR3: TGTGCCACCTACCGGGATCAGGGGGCTCTCTACAATGAGCAGTTCTTC. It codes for CATYRDQGALYNEQFF.

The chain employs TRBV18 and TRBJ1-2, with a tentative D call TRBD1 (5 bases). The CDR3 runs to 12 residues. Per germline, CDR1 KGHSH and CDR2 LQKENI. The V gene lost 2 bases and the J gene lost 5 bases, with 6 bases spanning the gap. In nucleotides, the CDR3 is TGTGCCAGCTCACCAGGGACTTATGGCTACACCTTC. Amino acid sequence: CASSPGTYGYTF.

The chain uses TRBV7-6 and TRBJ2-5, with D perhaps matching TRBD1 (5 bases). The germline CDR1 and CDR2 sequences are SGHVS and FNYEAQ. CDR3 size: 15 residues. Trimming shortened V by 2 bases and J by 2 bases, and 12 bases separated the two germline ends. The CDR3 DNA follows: TGTGCCAGCAGCTTAACAAGGGGAAAACAAGAGACCCAGTACTTC. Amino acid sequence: CASSLTRGKQETQYF.

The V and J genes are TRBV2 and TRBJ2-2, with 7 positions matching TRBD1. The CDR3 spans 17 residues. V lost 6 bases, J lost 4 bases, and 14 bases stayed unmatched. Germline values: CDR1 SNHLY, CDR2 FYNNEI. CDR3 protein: CASRGPRQGIGTGELFF. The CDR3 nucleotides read TGTGCCAGCAGGGGCCCGCGACAGGGAATTGGCACCGGGGAGCTGTTTTTT.

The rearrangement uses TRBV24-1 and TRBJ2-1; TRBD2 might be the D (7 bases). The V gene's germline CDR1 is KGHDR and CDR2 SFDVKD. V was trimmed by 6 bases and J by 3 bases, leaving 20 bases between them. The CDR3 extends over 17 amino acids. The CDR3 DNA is TGTGCCACCAGTAGGGGGGCGGCAGGGACTAACTACAATGAGCAGTTCTTC. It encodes CATSRGAAGTNYNEQFF.